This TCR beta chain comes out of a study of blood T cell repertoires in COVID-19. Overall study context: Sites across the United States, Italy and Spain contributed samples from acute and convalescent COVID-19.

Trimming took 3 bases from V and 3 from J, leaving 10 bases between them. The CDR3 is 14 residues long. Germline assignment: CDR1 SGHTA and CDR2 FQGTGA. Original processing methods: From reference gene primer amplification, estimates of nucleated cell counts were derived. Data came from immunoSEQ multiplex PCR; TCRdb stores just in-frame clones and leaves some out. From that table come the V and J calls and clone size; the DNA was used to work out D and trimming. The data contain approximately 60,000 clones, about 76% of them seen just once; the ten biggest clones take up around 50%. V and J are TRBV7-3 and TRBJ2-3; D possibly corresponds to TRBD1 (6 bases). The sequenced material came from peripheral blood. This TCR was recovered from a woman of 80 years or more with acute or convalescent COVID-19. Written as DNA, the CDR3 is TGTGCCAGCAGCTTTACAGGGTTAACAGATACGCAGTATTTT. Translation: CASSFTGLTDTQYF.